Below are 3 T cell receptor beta chains sequenced from a single sample in a study of cytomegalovirus exposure and HLA in healthy donors. This PCR relied on a set of 60 Vbeta primers and 13 Jbeta primers. Generated by immunoSEQ multiplex PCR, the TCRdb table keeps only in-frame clones and is missing some. The table shows around 85,000 clones, with 80% occurring only once. The sequencing input was PBMCs. Receptors were obtained from a male donor in good health and CMV-seronegative.

This clone was seen only once. V gene TRBV5-1 combines with J gene TRBJ2-5; TRBD1 agrees at 7 bases. Per germline, CDR1 SGHRS and CDR2 YFSETQ. V lost 1 base and J lost 1; bases outside the gene matches: 4. This CDR3 is 15 amino acids long. CDR3 protein: CASSLLRTGQETQYF. The CDR3 nucleotides are TGCGCCAGCAGCTTGTTACGGACAGGCCAAGAGACCCAGTACTTC.

In regard to this clone: Germline is not matched at one junction end, which may reflect a read error. CDR3 in DNA: TGCGCCAGCAGAACAGACAGGGGGCTTGGCAATCAGCCCCAGAATTTT. Protein sequence: CASRTDRGLGNQPQNF. The chain carries TRBV10-2 and TRBJ1-5; 10 positions match TRBD1. The CDR3 length is 16 residues. Germline V gives CDR1 WSHSY, CDR2 SAAADI.

The chain recombines TRBV30 with TRBJ2-1; D gene unclear. The germline gives CDR1 GTSNPN, CDR2 SVGIG (reference sequence). Trimming removed 4 bases from V and 1 base from J, with 14 bases in between. The CDR3 sequence is 15 residues long. CDR3 sequence: CAWNNPRRSYNEQFF. The CDR3 coding sequence is TGTGCCTGGAATAATCCCCGGCGGTCCTACAATGAGCAGTTCTTC.